This TCR beta chain emerged from a study of blood T cell repertoires in COVID-19. Whole-study context: Researchers got acute and convalescent COVID-19 samples from the United States, Italy and Spain. PBMCs, B-cell-depleted T cells, or T cells provided the cDNA or gDNA that made up the material.

CDR1 and CDR2 from the germline V gene are MNHEY and SMNVEV (reference sequence). The CDR3 is 14 amino acids. V shed 5 bases and J 5 bases; nucleotides not matched to a gene: 8. Authors' data handling: Estimated nucleated cell counts came from reference gene primer amplification. Using immunoSEQ multiplex PCR, the repertoire was profiled, and TCRdb retains in-frame clones only, with some absent. D and trimming come from the DNA, and the V and J calls and clone size come from that table. Among around 70,000 clones listed, roughly 82% were seen once. This receptor was identified in a man in his 60s with acute or convalescent COVID-19. The chain joins TRBV27 to TRBJ2-5, with 7 bases aligning to TRBD1. Specimen: peripheral blood. CDR3 nucleotide sequence: TGTGCCAGCAGTCTGACAGGGATCTTGGAGACCCAGTACTTC. This codes for CASSLTGILETQYF.